This entry describes one TCR beta chain. This CDR3 spans 16 amino acids. CDR1 and CDR2 (germline): LNHDA, SQIVND (reference sequence). This entry belongs to a study of T cells expressing NK-cell markers. Using the 5' RACE reads, TCRdb records one entry per CDR3 protein without DNA. The sample has about 440,000 distinct CDR3 sequences, and its top ten clones hold roughly 7.2%. V is TRBV19 and J is TRBJ1-4; TCRdb indicates TRBD1, and absent DNA this call remains unverified. The TCR comes from a woman between 18 and 69 years old in good health. The specimen was blood T cells: a sorted CD56 or NKG2C T cell subset, CD4+ or CD8+ T cells, or bulk PBMC T cells (not recorded which). The CDR3 here is CASSPRDIATNEKLFF.